This note documents a single T cell receptor beta chain sequence. Its antigen is currently not known. Base qualities were left out, and no much larger clone turns up one base away. In total, 666 healthy bone marrow donors made up the cohort. At the time of sampling, every cohort member was nominally healthy, though immune exposures that went unrecorded were likely present. The donor tested CMV seropositive, placing the donor among the 250 to 350 seropositive members of the cohort. Every donor gave a peripheral blood sample, and the peripheral blood mononuclear cells from that sample were used for TCR beta sequencing. The Qiagen DNeasy Blood Extraction Kit was used to extract genomic DNA from the blood cell samples. Receptor libraries were prepared by the immunoSEQ multiplex PCR assay. The multiplex PCR relied on a mix of 60 forward primers for TCR Vbeta segments and 13 reverse primers for TCR Jbeta segments. A multiplex PCR assay on genomic DNA amplified the CDR3 region of rearranged TCR beta genes. Amplified TCR beta libraries were sequenced as 87-base-pair reads on the Illumina HiSeq System. The authors' analysis ran thus. In a later analysis, roughly 80 million unique TCR beta chains were counted across the roughly 610 repertoires, and around 10 million of these chains were shared by at least two donors. A nearest-neighbor algorithm error-corrected the raw reads and collapsed the reads into unique sequences, merging closely related sequences to remove PCR and sequencing errors. CDR3 sequences were aligned to IMGT reference sequences to assign V, D and J gene segments. For a sequence to be retained, a match of at least six nucleotides to both a V gene segment and a J gene segment was required. A rearrangement was called productive if the CDR3 had no stop codons and remained in frame with V and J, and every other rearrangement was called non-productive. CDR3 was defined according to IMGT convention as the region running from the second conserved V-encoded cysteine to the conserved J-encoded phenylalanine. In an earlier analysis of around 540 of the donors, sequences lacking an unambiguous match to a single V gene segment were excluded. An earlier analysis of several hundred of the donors called V segments functional above 56.7% productive rearrangements and segregating when the between-donor standard deviation exceeded 5%. To diagnose cytomegalovirus status from the catalog of TCR beta chain sequences, a statistical classification framework was built. In a later analysis, V and J genes were assigned by comparing TCR nucleotide sequences against IMGT/GENE-DB human TR gene sequences. The TCRdist pipeline was used in a later analysis to assign CDR3 sequences and most-parsimonious VDJ recombination scenarios. In a later analysis, each TCR beta chain was defined by its CDR3 amino acid sequence together with its V-gene family, and reads lacking a unique V-gene family were excluded. As a way to deal with suspected cross-contamination and a sequencing artifact, a later analysis dropped approximately 590 nucleotide sequences that were highly shared and had low generation probability. In a later analysis, a clonal expansion index was calculated for each public chain from normalized within-repertoire ranks of inferred template counts. Generation probabilities in a later analysis came from a VDJ recombination model fitted to out-of-frame rearrangements, and those results were checked against IGoR. Hypergeometric tests were used in a later analysis to score TCR-TCR, TCR-HLA and TCR-CMV co-occurrence, with a repertoire-size bias correction applied to the TCR pairs. In a later analysis, false discovery rates were estimated by permuting HLA or CMV assignments 20 times. In a later analysis, co-occurring TCRs were grouped with DBSCAN, and TCRdist sequence similarity was added when clustering was performed within HLA-allele-positive subsets. Co-occurrence clustering excluded repertoires with fewer than 30,000 or more than 120,000 public chains, plus five with anomalous nucleotide sharing. This is the immuneACCESS table as TCRdb keeps it, with only in-frame sequences that have V and J called. A part of the clones is gone; compared with another copy, unresolved V genes explain less than half, and the rest is unexplained. That table gives V, J and clone size, and the DNA gave D and trimming. The sample table shows 120,000 or so clones, and under 85% are seen once. The ten largest clonotypes hold about 6.6% of the sample.

This entry is derived from a study of cytomegalovirus exposure and HLA in healthy donors listed by TCRdb under 2017. Turning to the overall study: An earlier analysis of several hundred of the donors reported 250 to 350 Gb of sequence data and approximately 120 million unique TCR beta sequences obtained from around 190 million T cells. In a later analysis, previously published TCR beta repertoires from 550 to 750 donors were re-analyzed and high-resolution HLA genotyping was added so that TCR occurrence patterns could be studied. Every repertoire in the discovery cohort had been generated on one and the same sequencing platform. To predict cytomegalovirus infection status, the study brought together high-throughput TCR immunosequencing, statistical association of individual TCRs with disease status, and machine learning. Typing coverage differed by locus: A, B, C, DRB1 and DQB1 were typed in roughly 620-630 donors, DQA1 in approximately 520, DPA1 in over 600, and DPB1 in around 440. An earlier analysis of 500 to 650 of the donors applied high-throughput TCR beta sequencing to assess whether each TCR beta V gene segment acted as functional or pseudogenic. Around 320 gigabases of sequencing data and 80 million or so unique TCR sequences were included in an early release covering under 650 HLA-typed donors. Among 350 to 400 genotyped donors of the cohort, an average of roughly 240,000 unique TCR beta nucleotide sequences were sequenced per donor, roughly 20% of them non-productive. In the later analysis, no new phenotypic data were used to find candidate immune exposures; instead, reliance was placed on TCR beta sequences and their occurrence across donors. Using immunosequencing, the study profiled T cell repertoires from 640 or so subjects and related those repertoires to cytomegalovirus serostatus. The study aimed to test whether cataloging public T cell receptors could reveal signatures of past pathogen exposure. Among the 398 genotyped donors, approximately 77% belonged to the genetic ancestry cluster associated with self-reported Caucasian donors. Alongside the repertoire data, information on donor age, sex, ethnicity and CMV serostatus was compiled. In addition to the first cohort of approximately 650 subjects, a separate validation cohort of 130 or so different subjects was used. In a later genetic analysis, genome-wide SNP genotypes for about 55% of the roughly 700 donors were used, and that subset was treated as a discovery cohort. Class I and class II HLA loci were covered by the typing at four-digit resolution. Roughly five DR-DQ haplotypes were handled as single units for association and clustering, since linkage in the cohort was strong. Study-level results and caveats: In vitro tests confirmed that three of the cytomegalovirus-associated TCR beta chains recognize cytomegalovirus antigens. Cytomegalovirus status was reported to be diagnosed by the classifier with high specificity and sensitivity in both the original and validation cohorts. When HLA alleles, especially DR and DQ, strongly co-occurred, TCR associations were difficult to assign to individual alleles. Most CMV-associated TCR beta chains appeared to be HLA-restricted in a later analysis, and the HLA associations seemed to be driven largely by CMV exposure. Linkage disequilibrium might explain the correlated functional status among segregating V segments, but an unknown experimental factor could not be ruled out. At a false discovery rate of 0.05, a later analysis linked around 15,000 TCR beta sequences to specific HLA alleles. The only immune exposure information available for the cohort was CMV serostatus. In the study, some 180 TCR beta chains were listed as associated with cytomegalovirus. A further reported finding was that TCR beta sequences accurately predicted the HLA-A and HLA-B alleles for most subjects in the first cohort. In a later analysis, TCR association rates were found to vary across HLA loci, with the most associated TCRs seen for DRB1 alleles and the fewest for HLA-C alleles. The presence/absence analyses assumed that sequencing depth was roughly uniform across donors, and that assumption may not be true. A later genetic analysis associated a missense DCLRE1C variant with V-gene and J-gene trimming of TCR beta chains, and an independent cohort replicated the association. HLA typing was unavailable for some donors at each locus, so association tests used only the typed subset. In an earlier analysis of approximately 600 of the donors, most TCR beta V segments were observed in productive rearrangements about 87% or about 30% of the time, broadly matching IMGT annotations. While some public TCRs were present in many individuals, most TCR sequences turned up only very rarely across donors. A later analysis found that HLA-associated TCR beta chains were more clonally expanded and had lower generation probabilities than equally common non-associated chains. Only TCR beta chains were sequenced in this cohort, and the absence of alpha or paired-chain data limited detectable features. According to the authors, the approach could potentially be generalized to other disease states and immunological phenotypes. A cluster of highly shared sequence variants was judged likely to be a technical artifact of the sequencing pipeline. According to a later analysis, parvovirus B19, influenza, CMV and Epstein-Barr virus appeared linked to several top co-occurrence clusters. In a later genetic analysis, fewer N-insertions in productive TCRs were reported among donors in an Asian-associated ancestry cluster than the approximately 630-donor mean. About 17 rarely observed V segments, including chromosome 9 orphons, were excluded from the earlier analysis of some 590 of the donors because counts were too low.

Sequencing was performed on PBMCs. The sequence derives from a man aged 25 to 45 in good health and CMV-seropositive.

The DNA sequence follows: TGTGCCAGCAGTGATAGCGGGGCGCCGGTGGGAGCTTTCTTT. Translated, this gives CASSDSGAPVGAFF. The chain was built from TRBV2 and TRBJ1-1, and TRBD1 may be the D gene, going by 5 matching bases. V lost 3 bases and J lost 10 bases; the stretch between them is 18 bases long. CDR1 and CDR2 are drawn from the germline V gene: SNHLY, FYNNEI. From the cysteine through the phenylalanine, the CDR3 covers 14 amino acids. The kept DNA is CDR3 alone, 42 bases in frame from the first base.